The T cell receptor (beta chain) under discussion was sequenced for a study of blood T cell repertoires in COVID-19. Whole-study context: The United States, Italy and Spain supplied acute and convalescent COVID-19 samples. From T cells, B-cell-depleted T cells, or PBMCs came the material, which was cDNA or gDNA.

Original handling: It was from reference gene primer amplification that nucleated cell counts were estimated. Data came from immunoSEQ multiplex PCR; TCRdb stores just in-frame clones and leaves some out. V, J and clone size derive from that table, while D and trimming were established from the DNA sequence. The data hold about 250,000 clones, with roughly 88% observed a single time. Germline loops: CDR1 SGDLS, CDR2 YYNGEE. CDR3 length: 15 residues. J was trimmed by 4 bases and V by 2 bases; bases with no gene match: 5. The V gene is TRBV9, the J gene TRBJ2-2, with 7 nucleotides matching TRBD2. The sequence was obtained from a man of 80 years or more with acute or convalescent COVID-19. The specimen sequenced was peripheral blood. The CDR3 nucleotides read TGTGCCAGCAGCGTTTTAGCGGGTCTCACCGGGGAGCTGTTTTTT. Amino acid sequence: CASSVLAGLTGELFF. Full variable domain (outside the CDR3, taken from reference TRBV9 and TRBJ2-2): DSGVTQTPKHLITATGQRVTLRCSPRSGDLSVYWYQQSLDQGLQFLIQYYNGEERAKGNILERFSAQQFPDLHSELNLSSLELGDSALYFCASSVLAGLTGELFFGEGSRLTVL.